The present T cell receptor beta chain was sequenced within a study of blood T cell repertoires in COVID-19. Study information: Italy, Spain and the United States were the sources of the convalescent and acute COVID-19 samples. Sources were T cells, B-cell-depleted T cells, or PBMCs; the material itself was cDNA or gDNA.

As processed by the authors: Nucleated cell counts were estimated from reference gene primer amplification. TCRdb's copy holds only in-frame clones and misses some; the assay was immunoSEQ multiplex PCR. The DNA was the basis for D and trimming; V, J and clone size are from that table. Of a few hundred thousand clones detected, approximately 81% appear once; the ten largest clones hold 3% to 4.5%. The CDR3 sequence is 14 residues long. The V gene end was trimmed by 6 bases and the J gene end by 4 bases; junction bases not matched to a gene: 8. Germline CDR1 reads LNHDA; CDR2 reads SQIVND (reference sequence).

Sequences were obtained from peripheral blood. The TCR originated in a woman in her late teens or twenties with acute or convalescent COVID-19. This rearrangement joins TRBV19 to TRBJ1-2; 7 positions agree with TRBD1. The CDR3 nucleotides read TGTGCCAGTAGGGACGGACAGGTCGGCTATGGCTACACCTTC. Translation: CASRDGQVGYGYTF.